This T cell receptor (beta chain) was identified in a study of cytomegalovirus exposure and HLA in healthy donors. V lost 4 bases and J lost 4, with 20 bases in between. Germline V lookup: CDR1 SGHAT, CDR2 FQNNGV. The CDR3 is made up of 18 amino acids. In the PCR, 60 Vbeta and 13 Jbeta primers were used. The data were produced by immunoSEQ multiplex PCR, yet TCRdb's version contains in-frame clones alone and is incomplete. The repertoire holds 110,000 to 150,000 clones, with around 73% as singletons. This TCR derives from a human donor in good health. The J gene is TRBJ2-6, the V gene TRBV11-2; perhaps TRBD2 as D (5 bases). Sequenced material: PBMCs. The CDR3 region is CASSSIKGGFFGANVLTF. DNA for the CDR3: TGTGCCAGCAGCTCGATAAAAGGAGGTTTTTTCGGGGCCAACGTCCTGACTTTC.